The 15 T cell receptor beta chains reported below all come from one sample, sequenced in a study of low-dose radiotherapy and immunotherapy resistance in tumors. Gene-specific TRAV and TRBV primers were used for first-strand cDNA, covering alpha and beta chains. The authors ran about 20 PCR cycles to amplify TCRs with a constant-region primer and V-primer adapter. TCRdb reanalysed the reads using MiXCR and keeps one entry per CDR3 protein. The table records nearly 95,000 distinct CDR3 sequences, under 10% of them present only once. Time point reported: before trial treatment. The specimen comprised PBMCs, sampled before treatment. Source of these receptors: a male donor with prostate cancer.

This clonotype was observed at least ten times. One end of the junction fails to match germline, which may point to a read error. The J gene is TRBJ2-6, the V gene TRBV7-2, with D perhaps matching TRBD2 (5 bases). The CDR3 totals 16 residues. Germline V gene lookup returns CDR1 SGHTA and CDR2 FQGNSA. The chain's CDR3 is CAISLSQLAGANVLTF. The CDR3 coding sequence is TGTGCCATCAGCTTAAGTCAGCTAGCCGGGGCCAACGTCCTGACTTTC.

This clonotype has a count of ten or more. The rearrangement joins TRBV3-1 to TRBJ2-1; tentative D call: TRBD2 (8 bases). This CDR3 is 17 amino acids long. V shed 4 bases and J shed 1 base, with 17 bases lying between them. Germline lookup yields CDR1 LGHDT and CDR2 YNNKEL (reference sequence). The CDR3 region is CASSPRDSGSSYNEQFF. CDR3 nucleotide sequence: TGTGCCAGCAGCCCCCGGGACAGCGGGAGTTCCTACAATGAGCAGTTCTTC.

A note on this clonotype: A far larger clone is one nucleotide away, so this likely arose from a read error. The chain couples TRBV4-3 to TRBJ2-1; possibly TRBD2 for D (5 bases). TRBJ2-7 explains the end of the DNA better; the J call may be wrong. The germline gives CDR1 LGHNA, CDR2 YSLEER. The length of the CDR3 is 16 residues. The CDR3 is CASSKPGEPTGNEQYF. The CDR3 region has the DNA TGCGCCAGCAGCAAACCCGGGGAACCTACTGGTAATGAGCAGTACTTC.

Ten or more counts support this clonotype. This chain uses TRBV20-1 with TRBJ2-7; D could derive from TRBD1 or TRBD2 (5 bases each). Germline CDR1 reads DFQATT; CDR2 reads SNEGSKA (reference sequence). The V gene lost 0 bases and the J gene lost 2 bases, with 14 bases spanning the gap. The CDR3 has 15 residues. The CDR3 nucleotides are TGCAGTGCTAGAGACTCCGGGACCGCCACCTACGAGCAGTACTTC. As protein: CSARDSGTATYEQYF.

V usage is TRBV5-1 and J usage is TRBJ2-5, with 8 bases identical to TRBD2. This CDR3 is built from 17 residues. V lost 0 bases, J lost 4 bases, and 11 bases stayed unmatched. CDR1 is SGHRS and CDR2 is YFSETQ in the germline V gene. The CDR3 coding sequence is TGCGCCAGCAGCTTGGTACGGGGGGGGCCGCCGGCAGAGACCCAGTACTTC. Its protein is CASSLVRGGPPAETQYF.

In its sample, this clonotype was seen many times. The J gene is TRBJ2-2, the V gene TRBV7-9; the D gene is possibly TRBD1 (6 bases). The CDR3 runs to 15 residues. Germline assignment: CDR1 SEHNR and CDR2 FQNEAQ (reference sequence). V shed 4 bases and J shed 6 bases, with 15 bases lying between them. The CDR3 here is CASSSAQGFAGELFF. CDR3 nucleotide sequence: TGTGCCAGCAGCTCCGCACAGGGATTTGCCGGGGAGCTGTTTTTT.

This clonotype has ten or more counts. This chain links TRBV7-3 with TRBJ2-7; D is perhaps TRBD1 (6 bases). Germline V CDR1 and CDR2: SGHTA, FQGTGA. Trimming removed 5 bases from V and 4 bases from J, with 21 bases in between. CDR3 length: 16 amino acids. The CDR3 DNA reads as TGTGCCAGCAGCCCCCTAACTCGGGACAACGGTTACGAGCAGTACTTC. It specifies CASSPLTRDNGYEQYF.

In this sample, this clonotype turned up many times. This chain connects TRBV6-1 to TRBJ2-5; 7 nucleotides line up with TRBD1. This CDR3 spans 12 amino acids. J lost 5 bases, V lost 8 bases, and 5 bases had no gene match. Germline CDR1 MNHNS, CDR2 SASEGT. The CDR3 here is CASDDRVETQYF. For the CDR3, the DNA is TGTGCCAGCGACGACAGGGTTGAGACCCAGTACTTC.

This clonotype was observed at least ten times. The chain combines TRBV27 with TRBJ2-4, with a weak D call TRBD2 (5 bases). The CDR3 is made up of 13 amino acids. Trimming pared 10 bases from V and 3 bases from J, leaving 13 bases between. The germline V gene has CDR1 MNHEY and CDR2 SMNVEV (reference sequence). DNA for the CDR3: TGTGCCACTCTCGCCCGGGACAAAAACATTCAGTACTTC. Translating it yields CATLARDKNIQYF.

In this sample, this clonotype turned up many times. The CDR3 DNA reads TGTGCCAGTAGTTCCCAGGGGGCAGGGTACGAGCAGTACTTC. Translation: CASSSQGAGYEQYF. The chain combines TRBV19 with TRBJ2-7; 8 bases are a match to TRBD1. Trimming removed 5 bases from V and 4 bases from J; junction bases left unmatched: 7. The germline V gene has CDR1 LNHDA and CDR2 SQIVND (reference sequence). CDR3 length: 14 amino acids.

Many counts were recorded for this clonotype. The chain joins TRBV10-3 to TRBJ1-4, with TRBD1 identical over 9 bases. Per the germline V gene, CDR1 is ENHRY and CDR2 is SYGVKD. V gave up 10 bases and J gave up 8 bases; unmatched junction bases: 5. The CDR3 has 12 residues. CDR3 residues: CATTGGREKLFF. As DNA, the CDR3 is TGTGCCACGACAGGGGGTCGAGAAAAACTGTTTTTT.

In its sample, this clonotype was seen many times. The chain joins TRBV18 to TRBJ2-2, with 7 bases matching TRBD1. V lost 3 bases and J lost 3; bases outside the gene matches: 4. Germline V CDR1 and CDR2: KGHSH, LQKENI. The CDR3 is 15 residues long. The CDR3 DNA sequence: TGTGCCAGCTCACCCCACAGGGGCGACACCGGGGAGCTGTTTTTT. Protein: CASSPHRGDTGELFF.

This clonotype was detected a few times. A single base is all that separates this from a far larger clone, so a read error is likely. The chain has TRBV5-1 and TRBJ2-7; no reliable D call. The CDR3 totals 15 residues. The germline V and J ends were trimmed by 0 bases and 7 bases, with 17 bases remaining between them. Germline V CDR1 and CDR2: SGHRS, YFSETQ. Here the CDR3 DNA reads TGCGCCAGCAGCTTGGAAGTTTCGAGCGTCAATGAGCAGTACTTC. Translation gives CASSLEVSSVNEQYF.

This clonotype was detected many times. The V gene is TRBV28, the J gene TRBJ1-5, with TRBD1 identical over 9 bases. Germline CDR1 MDHEN, CDR2 SYDVKM. The V segment lost 7 bases and the J segment 6 bases; nucleotides outside the gene matches: 25. CDR3 size: 20 residues. CDR3 protein: CASNPFPGTGFGAGFQPQHF. The CDR3 DNA is TGTGCCAGCAACCCCTTCCCCGGGACAGGGTTTGGGGCGGGCTTTCAGCCCCAGCATTTT.

This clonotype was detected ten times or more. This chain uses TRBV5-1 with TRBJ2-3, with TRBD2 identical over 10 bases. The CDR3 has 14 residues. CDR1 is SGHRS, CDR2 YFSETQ, per germline. Unmatched junction bases numbered 3, after V lost 8 bases and J lost 0 bases. The CDR3: CASLAGASTDTQYF. The CDR3 coding sequence is TGCGCCAGTCTAGCGGGAGCGAGCACAGATACGCAGTATTTT.